This entry lists 5 T cell receptor beta chains sequenced from one sample in a study of cytomegalovirus exposure and HLA in healthy donors (dated by TCRdb to about 2017). Preparation of the library involved the immunoSEQ multiplex PCR assay. The multiplex PCR relied on a mix of 60 forward primers for TCR Vbeta segments and 13 reverse primers for TCR Jbeta segments. The clones in this table, taken by TCRdb from immuneACCESS, are in-frame only. Not every clone is retained; where verified, under half of the shortfall comes from an unresolved V gene, and the cause of the rest is unknown. In this sample the table shows about 94,000 clones, about 62% of which occur a single time. The top ten clonotypes cover roughly 3.9% of the sample. The sequenced sample was PBMCs. These receptors were obtained from a man aged 25-45 years in good health and CMV-seronegative.

The rearrangement joins TRBV12-5 to TRBJ1-2, with 8 bases that match TRBD1. In germline, CDR1 is LGHNT, CDR2 FRNRAP. V dropped 0 bases and J dropped 8; count of bases not matched to a gene: 14. This CDR3 region has 17 residues. The CDR3 bases are TGTGCTAGTGGTTTGGTCCTCCGGGACAGGACTTTTGAAGGCTACACCTTC. Translated, it gives CASGLVLRDRTFEGYTF.

The chain carries TRBV21-1 and TRBJ1-1. TRBV21-1 is deemed a pseudogene. The CDR3 has 13 residues. CDR3 nucleotides: TGTGCCTTTTTTTGGAGGGGGAACACTGAAGCTTTCTTT. Protein product: CAFFWRGNTEAFF.

The gene calls are TRBV19 and TRBJ2-2; D remains unclear. CDR1 and CDR2 (germline): LNHDA, SQIVND (reference sequence). Between the trimmed V and J ends, which lost 5 bases and 0 bases, there was a span of 16 bases. CDR3 length equals 17 residues. CDR3 region: CASSPLLGRANTGELFF. The DNA of the CDR3 is TGTGCCAGTAGTCCTCTCTTGGGCAGAGCGAACACCGGGGAGCTGTTTTTT.

About this clone: One end of the junction fails to match germline, which may point to a read error. The CDR3 nucleotides are TGTGCCAGCATTTACCGCGGGGGGGGGAACTATGGCTACACCTTC. It is translated as CASIYRGGGNYGYTF. V usage is TRBV6-5 and J usage is TRBJ1-2; tentatively, D is TRBD1 (5 bases). The CDR3 covers 15 residues. CDR1 MNHEY and CDR2 SVGAGI come from the germline V gene.

On this clone itself: Germline and junction disagree at one end, which may indicate a read error. This chain links TRBV27 with TRBJ2-1, with a tentative D call TRBD2 (5 bases). This CDR3 region has 15 residues. In germline, CDR1 is MNHEY, CDR2 SMNVEV (reference sequence). CDR3 sequence (DNA): TGTGCCAGCGGTTTCGGGGATGGATACTACAATGAGCAGTTCTTC. It is translated as CASGFGDGYYNEQFF.